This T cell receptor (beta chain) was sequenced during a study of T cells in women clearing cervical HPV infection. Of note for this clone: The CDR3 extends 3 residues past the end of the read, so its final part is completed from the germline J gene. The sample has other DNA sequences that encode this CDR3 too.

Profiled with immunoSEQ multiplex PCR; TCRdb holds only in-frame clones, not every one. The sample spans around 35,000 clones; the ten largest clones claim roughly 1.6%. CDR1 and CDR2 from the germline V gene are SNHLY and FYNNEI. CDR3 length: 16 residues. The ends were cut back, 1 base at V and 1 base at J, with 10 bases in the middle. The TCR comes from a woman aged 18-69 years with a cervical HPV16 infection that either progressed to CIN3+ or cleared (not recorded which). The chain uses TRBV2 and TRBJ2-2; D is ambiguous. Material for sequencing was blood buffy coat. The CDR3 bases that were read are TGTGCCAGCAGTGAAGGCTCCCGGGTGAACACCGGGGAG. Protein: CASSEGSRVNTGE. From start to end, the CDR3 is CASSEGSRVNTGELFF.